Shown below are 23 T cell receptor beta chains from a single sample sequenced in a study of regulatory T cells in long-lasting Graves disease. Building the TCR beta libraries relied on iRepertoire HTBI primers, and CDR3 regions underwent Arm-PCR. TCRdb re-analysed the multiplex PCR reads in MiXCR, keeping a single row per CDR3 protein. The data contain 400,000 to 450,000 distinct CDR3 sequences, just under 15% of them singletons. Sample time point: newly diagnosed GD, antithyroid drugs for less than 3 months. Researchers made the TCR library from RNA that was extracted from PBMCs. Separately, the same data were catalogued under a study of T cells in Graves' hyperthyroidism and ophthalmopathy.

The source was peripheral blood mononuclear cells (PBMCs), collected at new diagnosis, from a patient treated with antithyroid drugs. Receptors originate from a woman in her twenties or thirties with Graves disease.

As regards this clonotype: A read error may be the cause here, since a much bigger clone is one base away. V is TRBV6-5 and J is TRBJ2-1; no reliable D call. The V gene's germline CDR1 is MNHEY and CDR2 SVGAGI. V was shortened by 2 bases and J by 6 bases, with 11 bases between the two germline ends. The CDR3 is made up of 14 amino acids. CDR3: CASSYMAISNEQFF. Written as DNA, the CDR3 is TGTGCCAGCAGTTACATGGCCATTAGCAATGAGCAGTTCTTC.

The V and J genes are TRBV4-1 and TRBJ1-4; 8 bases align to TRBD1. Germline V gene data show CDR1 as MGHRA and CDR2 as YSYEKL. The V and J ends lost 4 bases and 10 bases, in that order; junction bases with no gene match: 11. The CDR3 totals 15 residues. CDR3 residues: CASSPPGQARGKLFF. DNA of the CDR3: TGCGCCAGCAGCCCGCCGGGACAGGCTCGCGGAAAACTGTTTTTT.

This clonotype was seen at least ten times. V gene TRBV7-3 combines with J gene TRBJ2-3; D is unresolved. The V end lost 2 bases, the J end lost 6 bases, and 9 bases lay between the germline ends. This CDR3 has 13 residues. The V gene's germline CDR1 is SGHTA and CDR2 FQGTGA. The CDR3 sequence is CASSLDFRDTQYF. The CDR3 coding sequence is TGTGCCAGCAGCTTAGACTTTCGGGATACGCAGTATTTT.

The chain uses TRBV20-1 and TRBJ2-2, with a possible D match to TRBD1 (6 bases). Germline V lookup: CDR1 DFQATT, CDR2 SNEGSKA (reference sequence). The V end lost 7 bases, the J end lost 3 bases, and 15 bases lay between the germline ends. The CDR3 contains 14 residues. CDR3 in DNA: TGCAGTGGCCGGACAGATATAGACACCGGGGAGCTGTTTTTT. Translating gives CSGRTDIDTGELFF.

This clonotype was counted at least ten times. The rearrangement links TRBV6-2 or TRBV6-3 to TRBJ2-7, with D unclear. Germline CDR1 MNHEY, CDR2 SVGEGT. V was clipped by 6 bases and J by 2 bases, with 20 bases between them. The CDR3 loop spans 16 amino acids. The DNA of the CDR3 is TGTGCCAGCAGCCCCCCGACATATGTCGGAACCTACGAGCAGTACTTC. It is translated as CASSPPTYVGTYEQYF.

CDR3 sequence (DNA): TGTGCCAGCAGACTAGGACAGGGGACGAACACCGGGGAGCTGTTTTTT. Translating it yields CASRLGQGTNTGELFF. V usage is TRBV6-1 and J usage is TRBJ2-2, with 9 bases aligning to TRBD1. V was pared by 6 bases and J by 0 bases, with 5 bases of the junction left unmatched. The CDR3 has 16 residues. Germline-derived CDR1 and CDR2 are MNHNS and SASEGT.

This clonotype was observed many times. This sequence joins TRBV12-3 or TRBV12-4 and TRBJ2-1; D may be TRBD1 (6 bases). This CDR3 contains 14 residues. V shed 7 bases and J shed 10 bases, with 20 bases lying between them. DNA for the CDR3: TGTGCCAGCACCTATGGGGGCCCGGGCCAGGAGCAGTTCTTC. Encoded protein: CASTYGGPGQEQFF.

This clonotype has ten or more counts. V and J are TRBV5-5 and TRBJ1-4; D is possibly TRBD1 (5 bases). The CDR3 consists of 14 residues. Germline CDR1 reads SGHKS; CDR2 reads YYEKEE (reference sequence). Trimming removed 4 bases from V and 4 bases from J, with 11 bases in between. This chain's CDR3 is CASSLGTDNEKLFF. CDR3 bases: TGTGCCAGCAGCCTGGGGACGGATAATGAAAAACTGTTTTTT.

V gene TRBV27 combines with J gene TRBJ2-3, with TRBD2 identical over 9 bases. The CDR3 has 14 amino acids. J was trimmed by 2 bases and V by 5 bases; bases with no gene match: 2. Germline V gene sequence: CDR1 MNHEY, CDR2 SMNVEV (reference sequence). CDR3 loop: CASSRLAATDTQYF. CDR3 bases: TGTGCCAGCAGTCGACTAGCGGCCACAGATACGCAGTATTTT.

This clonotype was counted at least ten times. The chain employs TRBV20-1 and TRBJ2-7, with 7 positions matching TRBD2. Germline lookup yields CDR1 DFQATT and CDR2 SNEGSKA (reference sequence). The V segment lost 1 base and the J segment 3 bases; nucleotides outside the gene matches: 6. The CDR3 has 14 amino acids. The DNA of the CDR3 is TGCAGTGCTAGAGGGGAGGAGCGGGGCTACGAGCAGTACTTC. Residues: CSARGEERGYEQYF.

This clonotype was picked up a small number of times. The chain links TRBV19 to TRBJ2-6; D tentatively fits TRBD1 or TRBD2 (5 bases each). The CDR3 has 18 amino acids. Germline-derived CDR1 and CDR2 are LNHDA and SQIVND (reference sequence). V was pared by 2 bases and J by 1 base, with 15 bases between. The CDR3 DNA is TGTGCCAGTAGTATAATGGGACGGACTCTGTCTGGGGCCAACGTCCTGACTTTC. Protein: CASSIMGRTLSGANVLTF.

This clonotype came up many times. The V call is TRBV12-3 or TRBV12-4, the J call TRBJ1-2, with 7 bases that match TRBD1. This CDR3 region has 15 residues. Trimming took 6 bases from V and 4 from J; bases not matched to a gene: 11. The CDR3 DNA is TGTGCCAGCAGATCTCGGGAGGGGGCGTTCTATGGCTACACCTTC. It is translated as CASRSREGAFYGYTF.

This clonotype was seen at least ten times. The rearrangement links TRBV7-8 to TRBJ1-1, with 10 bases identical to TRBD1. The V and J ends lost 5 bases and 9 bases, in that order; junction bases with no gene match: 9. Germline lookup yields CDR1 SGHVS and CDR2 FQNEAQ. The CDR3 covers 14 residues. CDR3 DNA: TGTGCCAGCAGCAAGGACAGGGGGAGCGCGAAAGCTTTCTTT. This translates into CASSKDRGSAKAFF.

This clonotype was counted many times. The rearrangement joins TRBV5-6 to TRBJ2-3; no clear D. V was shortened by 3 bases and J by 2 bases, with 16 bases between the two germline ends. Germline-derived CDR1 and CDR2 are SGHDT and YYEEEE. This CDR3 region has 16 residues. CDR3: CASSSPLWRPTDTQYF. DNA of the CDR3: TGTGCCAGCAGCTCCCCCCTCTGGAGACCCACAGATACGCAGTATTTT.

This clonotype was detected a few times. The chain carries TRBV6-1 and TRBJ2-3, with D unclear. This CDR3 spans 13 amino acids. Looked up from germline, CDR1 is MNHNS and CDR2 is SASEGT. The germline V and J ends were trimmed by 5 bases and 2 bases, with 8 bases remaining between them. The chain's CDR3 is CASSPTYTDTQYF. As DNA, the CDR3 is TGTGCCAGCAGTCCCACTTACACAGATACGCAGTATTTT.

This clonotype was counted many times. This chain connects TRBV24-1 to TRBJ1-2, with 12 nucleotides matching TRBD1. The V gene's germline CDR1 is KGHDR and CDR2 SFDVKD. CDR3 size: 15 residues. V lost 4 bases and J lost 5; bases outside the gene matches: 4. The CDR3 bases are TGTGCCACCAGTGACGCGGGACAGGGGGCTTATGGCTACACCTTC. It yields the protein CATSDAGQGAYGYTF.

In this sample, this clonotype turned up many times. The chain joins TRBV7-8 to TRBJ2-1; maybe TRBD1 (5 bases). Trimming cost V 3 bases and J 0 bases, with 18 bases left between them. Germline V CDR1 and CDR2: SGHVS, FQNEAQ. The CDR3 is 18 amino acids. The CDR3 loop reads CASSFGASLGVSYNEQFF. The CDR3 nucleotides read TGTGCCAGCAGCTTTGGTGCGTCCCTAGGGGTCTCCTACAATGAGCAGTTCTTC.

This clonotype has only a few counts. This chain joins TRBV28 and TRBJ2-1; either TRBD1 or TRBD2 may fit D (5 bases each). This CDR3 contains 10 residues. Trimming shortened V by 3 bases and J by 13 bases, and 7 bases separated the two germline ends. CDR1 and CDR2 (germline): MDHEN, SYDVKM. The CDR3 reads CASSFGAQFF. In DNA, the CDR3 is TGTGCCAGCAGTTTCGGGGCCCAGTTCTTC.

CDR3 DNA sequence: TGTGCCAGCTTTCTCCCAGGCACAGATACGCAGTATTTT. Encoded protein: CASFLPGTDTQYF. V gene TRBV6-2 or TRBV6-3 combines with J gene TRBJ2-3; D is unclear. The germline gives CDR1 MNHEY, CDR2 SVGEGT. CDR3 length: 13 amino acids. V dropped 8 bases and J dropped 1 base, with 10 bases sitting between them.

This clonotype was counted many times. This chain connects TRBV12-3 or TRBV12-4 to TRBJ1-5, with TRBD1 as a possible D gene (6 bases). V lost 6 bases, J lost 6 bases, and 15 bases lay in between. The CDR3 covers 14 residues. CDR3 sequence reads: CASSPLGGFQPQHF. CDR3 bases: TGTGCCAGCAGCCCCCTAGGGGGATTTCAGCCCCAGCATTTT.

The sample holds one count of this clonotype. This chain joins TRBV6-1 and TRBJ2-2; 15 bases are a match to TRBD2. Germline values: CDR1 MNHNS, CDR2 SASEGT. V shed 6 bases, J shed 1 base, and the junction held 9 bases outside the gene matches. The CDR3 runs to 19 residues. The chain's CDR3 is CASRLPGLAGGGNTGELFF. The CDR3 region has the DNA TGTGCCAGCAGACTCCCGGGACTAGCGGGAGGTGGGAACACCGGGGAGCTGTTTTTT.

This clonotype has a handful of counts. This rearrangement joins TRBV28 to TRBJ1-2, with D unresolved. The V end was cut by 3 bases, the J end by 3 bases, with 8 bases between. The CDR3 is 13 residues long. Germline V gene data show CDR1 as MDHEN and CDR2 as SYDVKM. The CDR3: CASSLNRYYGYTF. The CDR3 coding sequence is TGTGCCAGCAGTTTGAACAGATACTATGGCTACACCTTC.

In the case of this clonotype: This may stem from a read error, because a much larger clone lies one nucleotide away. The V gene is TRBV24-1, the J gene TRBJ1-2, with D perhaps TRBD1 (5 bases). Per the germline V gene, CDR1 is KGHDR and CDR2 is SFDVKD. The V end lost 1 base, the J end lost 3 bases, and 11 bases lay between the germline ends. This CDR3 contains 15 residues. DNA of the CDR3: TGTGCCACCAGTGATTTTCGGGGGAACTACTATGGCTACACCTTC. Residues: CATSDFRGNYYGYTF.